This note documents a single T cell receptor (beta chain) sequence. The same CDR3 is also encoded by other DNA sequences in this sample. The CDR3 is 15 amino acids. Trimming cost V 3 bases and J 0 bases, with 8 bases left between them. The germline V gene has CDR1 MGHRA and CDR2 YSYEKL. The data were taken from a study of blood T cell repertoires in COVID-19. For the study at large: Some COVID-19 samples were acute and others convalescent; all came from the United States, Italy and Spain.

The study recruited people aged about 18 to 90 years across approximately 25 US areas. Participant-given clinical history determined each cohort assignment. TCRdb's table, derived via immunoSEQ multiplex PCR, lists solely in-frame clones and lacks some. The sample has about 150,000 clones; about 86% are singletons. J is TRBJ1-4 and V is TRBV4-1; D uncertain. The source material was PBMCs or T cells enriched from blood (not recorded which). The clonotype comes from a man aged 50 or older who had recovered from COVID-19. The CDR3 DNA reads TGCGCCAGCAGCCACCCAGGAACAACTAATGAAAAACTGTTTTTT. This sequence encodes CASSHPGTTNEKLFF.